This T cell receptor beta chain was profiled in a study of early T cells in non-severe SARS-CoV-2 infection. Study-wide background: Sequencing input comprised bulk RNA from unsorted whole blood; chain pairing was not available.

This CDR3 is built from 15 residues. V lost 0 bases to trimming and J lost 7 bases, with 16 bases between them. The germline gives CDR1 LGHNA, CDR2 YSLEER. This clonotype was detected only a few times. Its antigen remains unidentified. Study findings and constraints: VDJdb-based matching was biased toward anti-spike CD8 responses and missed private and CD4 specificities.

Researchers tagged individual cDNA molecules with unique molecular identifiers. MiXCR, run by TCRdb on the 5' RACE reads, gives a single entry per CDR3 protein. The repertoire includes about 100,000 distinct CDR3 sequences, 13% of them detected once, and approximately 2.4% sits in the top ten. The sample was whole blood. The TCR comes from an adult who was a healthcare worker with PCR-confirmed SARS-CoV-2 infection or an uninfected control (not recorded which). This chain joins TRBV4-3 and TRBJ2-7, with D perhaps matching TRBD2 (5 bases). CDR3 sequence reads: CASSQDPGVFGEQYF. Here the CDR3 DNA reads TGCGCCAGCAGCCAAGATCCCGGGGTTTTCGGTGAGCAGTACTTC.